The rows below give T cell receptor beta chains drawn from one sample of a study of blood T cell repertoires in COVID-19. TCRdb's copy holds only in-frame clones and misses some; the assay was immunoSEQ multiplex PCR. The sample includes under 350,000 clones, approximately 83% seen only once; the top ten take roughly 4%. Source material: PBMCs or T cells enriched from blood (not recorded which). These receptor sequences come from a woman aged 40 to 50 with acute COVID-19. The CDR3 runs from the conserved cysteine through the conserved F or W. A D gene is named only where the DNA matches it firmly. Expanded clones are given a class, and other clones once, few, many or no size at all.

TRBJ2-7 | - | TRBD2 | TRBV12-3/TRBV12-4 | TGTGCCAGCAGCCTCGTCGGGAGGGAGCAGTACTTC | CASSLVGREQYF
TRBJ1-1 | - | - | TRBV7-9 | TGTGCCAGCAGCACCGCTACGAACACTGAAGCTTTCTTT | CASSTATNTEAFF
TRBJ1-2 | - | TRBD1 | TRBV7-9 | TGTGCCAGCAGACCGACAGGGCCCATTGGTGGCTACACCTTC | CASRPTGPIGGYTF
TRBJ2-5 | - | - | TRBV7-3 | TGTGCCAGCAGCACCTCGAGGTCAGAGACCCAGTACTTC | CASSTSRSETQYF
TRBJ2-7 | - | TRBD1 | TRBV9 | TGTGCCAGCAGCGTCGGACAGGGCCGGGCCTACGAGCAGTACTTC | CASSVGQGRAYEQYF
TRBJ2-2 | - | - | TRBV5-1 | TGCGCCAGCAGCCCGGAACTAGTGAGTTCTGCCGGGGAGCTGTTTTTT | CASSPELVSSAGELFF
TRBJ2-1 | - | TRBD2 | TRBV10-3 | TGTGCCATCAGTGAATCCAGCGGGGGTATGAATGAGCAGTTCTTC | CAISESSGGMNEQFF
TRBJ2-1 | few | TRBD2 | TRBV20-1 | TGCAGTGCTAGTGGTTTAGCGGGAGCGTACAATGAGCAGTTCTTC | CSASGLAGAYNEQFF
TRBJ1-4 | - | - | TRBV9 | TGTGCCAGCAGCGTAGGGGGCAGGGGTACGGAAAAACTGTTTTTT | CASSVGGRGTEKLFF
TRBJ1-2 | - | - | TRBV28 | TGTGCCAGCAGTTTATCACAGGAAAGATATTATGGCTACACCTTC | CASSLSQERYYGYTF
TRBJ1-1 | - | TRBD1 | TRBV7-2 | TGTGCCAGCAGTCGACAGGGGAACACTGAAGCTTTCTTT | CASSRQGNTEAFF
TRBJ2-1 | - | TRBD2 | TRBV18 | TGTGCCAGCTCACCAAGTTGGGGACTAGCCTACAATGAGCAGTTCTTC | CASSPSWGLAYNEQFF
TRBJ2-5 | - | TRBD1 | TRBV12-3/TRBV12-4 | TGTGCCAGCAGCGGACAGGGGACGGAGACCCAGTACTTC | CASSGQGTETQYF
TRBJ2-1 | - | - | TRBV24-1 | TGTGCCACCAGTGATAGTGGCCCTTCAAATTACAATGAGCAGTTCTTC | CATSDSGPSNYNEQFF
TRBJ1-1 | - | - | TRBV27 | TGTGCCAGCAAAGAGGGGAGGACTGAAGCTTTCTTT | CASKEGRTEAFF
TRBJ1-6 | - | TRBD1 | TRBV2 | TGTGCCAGCAATAAGGACAGGGATCGTTCACCCCTCCACTTT | CASNKDRDRSPLHF
TRBJ2-7 | - | - | TRBV24-1 | TGTGCCACCAGTGATGGGAGGGGGACCCGCCTTTGGGGTTTGTCTGAGCAGTACTTC | CATSDGRGTRLWGLSEQYF
TRBJ2-3 | - | TRBD2 | TRBV10-3 | TGTGCCATCAGCCGCAGCGGGATGAGCACAGATACGCAGTATTTT | CAISRSGMSTDTQYF
TRBJ1-4 | - | - | TRBV4-1 | TGCGCCAGCAGTCCTATCGTGGTAGCTAATGAAAAACTGTTTTTT | CASSPIVVANEKLFF
TRBJ1-5 | - | - | TRBV19 | TGTGCCAGTAGCCCACGGGAGAGGAGCAATCAGCCCCAGCATTTT | CASSPRERSNQPQHF
TRBJ1-2 | - | TRBD1 | TRBV12-3/TRBV12-4 | TGTGCCAGCAGTTCGGACAGGGATGGCTACACCTTC | CASSSDRDGYTF
TRBJ2-1 | once | - | TRBV4-2 | TGTGCCAGCAGTCAGGGAGGTCCTGAGCAGTTCTTC | CASSQGGPEQFF
TRBJ2-1 | - | - | TRBV4-1 | TGCGCCAGCAGCCAAGATTTATCAGGATCCTCCTACAATGAGCAGTTCTTC | CASSQDLSGSSYNEQFF
TRBJ2-2 | - | - | TRBV7-3 | TGTGCCAGCAGCTTATCCAGCGGGAACACCGGGGAGCTGTTTTTT | CASSLSSGNTGELFF
TRBJ2-1 | once | - | TRBV11-3 | TGTGCCAGCAGCTTGGTGGGAGTAGTAAATGAGCAGTTCTTC | CASSLVGVVNEQFF
TRBJ1-1 | - | - | TRBV28 | TGTGCCAGCAGTTCAGGGACTGAAGCTTTCTTT | CASSSGTEAFF
TRBJ1-1 | once | TRBD1 | TRBV19 | TGTGCCAGTAGTGTGGACAGGGACACTGAAGCTTTCTTT | CASSVDRDTEAFF
TRBJ1-4 | once | TRBD1 | TRBV15 | TGTGCCACCAGCAGGACACCGGGACAGGGAAGTTCTCAAACTAATGAAAAACTGTTTTTT | CATSRTPGQGSSQTNEKLFF
TRBJ1-1 | - | TRBD1 | TRBV11-3 | TGTGCCAGCAGCTTAACGACAGGGGGGAACACTGAAGCTTTCTTT | CASSLTTGGNTEAFF
TRBJ2-1 | - | TRBD2 | TRBV9 | TGTGCCAGCAGCGCCCCCCCAAGAGTGGCGGGGGGCAGTAATGAGCAGTTCTTC | CASSAPPRVAGGSNEQFF
TRBJ1-3 | - | - | TRBV27 | TGTGCCAGCTCATCAGGTCTCGGAAACACCATATATTTT | CASSSGLGNTIYF
TRBJ1-1 | once | - | TRBV18 | TGTGCCAGCTCACCACTTAACTCCCGAGGAGGCACCCTTAATCACTTATTCACTGAAGCTTTCTTT | CASSPLNSRGGTLNHLFTEAFF
TRBJ2-7 | - | TRBD2 | TRBV28 | TGTGCCAGCAGTTTAACGGGACTAGGGATGAACGAGCAGTACTTC | CASSLTGLGMNEQYF
TRBJ1-3 | - | - | TRBV9 | TGTGCCAGCAGCGTATCCCAGGGTTCCGGAAACACCATATATTTT | CASSVSQGSGNTIYF
TRBJ2-5 | - | - | TRBV6-6 | TGTGCCAGCAGGGGGGGGTCAGGGGTCGAGACCCAGTACTTC | CASRGGSGVETQYF
TRBJ2-7 | - | - | TRBV2 | TGTGCCAGCAGTGAACACAGGATCGAGGACGAGCAGTACTTC | CASSEHRIEDEQYF
TRBJ1-4 | - | - | TRBV12-3/TRBV12-4 | TGTGCCAGCAGAATAAACTTGGGCGAAAAACTGTTTTTT | CASRINLGEKLFF
TRBJ2-2 | - | TRBD1 | TRBV24-1 | TGTGCCACCAGAGGGACAGGCTCAGGGAACACCGGGGAGCTGTTTTTT | CATRGTGSGNTGELFF
TRBJ2-7 | - | - | TRBV28 | TGTGCCAGCAGCCTAAGAACCGGGACAAACTCCTACGAGCAGTACTTC | CASSLRTGTNSYEQYF
TRBJ1-1 | - | TRBD1 | TRBV11-3 | TGTGCCAGCAGTCAGGGGGGCACTGAAGCTTTCTTT | CASSQGGTEAFF
TRBJ2-3 | - | - | TRBV27 | TGTGCCAGCAGTACGGGGAGTAAACGCACAGATACGCAGTATTTT | CASSTGSKRTDTQYF
TRBJ1-1 | - | TRBD1 | TRBV6-2/TRBV6-3 | TGTGCCAGCAGTTCCAGACAGGGTGATACTGAAGCTTTCTTT | CASSSRQGDTEAFF
TRBJ2-2 | once | TRBD2 | TRBV29-1 | TGCAGCGTTGGACTAGCGGCGAACACCGGGGAGCTGTTTTTT | CSVGLAANTGELFF
TRBJ1-2 | - | - | TRBV19 | TGTGCCAGTAGTGTCTCGACAGGTTTCTATGGCTACACCTTC | CASSVSTGFYGYTF
TRBJ2-1 | - | - | TRBV6-5 | TGTGCCAGCAGTTACGGGAGTACTGGTAACAATGAGCAGTTCTTC | CASSYGSTGNNEQFF
TRBJ2-3 | - | TRBD2 | TRBV5-6 | TGTGCCAGCAGCTTGAGGACTAGCGGGGACACAGATACGCAGTATTTT | CASSLRTSGDTDTQYF
TRBJ1-1 | - | - | TRBV9 | TGTGCCAGCAGCGGGCTACTGACGCAGGCTGCTCCCAACACTGAAGCTTTCTTT | CASSGLLTQAAPNTEAFF
TRBJ1-1 | - | - | TRBV9 | TGTGCCAGCAGCGTAGGGACAGCCAACACTGAAGCTTTCTTT | CASSVGTANTEAFF
TRBJ2-1 | - | - | TRBV5-4 | TGTGCCAGCAGCTTGGGGGCCAGCTCCTACAATGAGCAGTTCTTC | CASSLGASSYNEQFF
TRBJ2-3 | once | TRBD1 | TRBV5-1 | TGCGCCAGCCAGACAGGGAATTACCCAGATACGCAGTATTTT | CASQTGNYPDTQYF
TRBJ1-6 | - | - | TRBV27 | TGTGCCAGCAGTCCTACAGGGTTTGGGGATTCACCCCTCCACTTT | CASSPTGFGDSPLHF
TRBJ1-1 | - | - | TRBV2 | TGTGCCAGCAATATGGCCCGGAACACTGAAGCTTTCTTT | CASNMARNTEAFF
TRBJ1-1 | - | - | TRBV7-2 | TGTGCCAGCAGCCAGTTCCGGGGGGCCCAGGCTTTCTTT | CASSQFRGAQAFF
TRBJ2-1 | - | TRBD2 | TRBV15 | TGTGCCACCAGCAGAGGCGGGAGGGGATACAATGAGCAGTTCTTC | CATSRGGRGYNEQFF
TRBJ2-2 | few | TRBD2 | TRBV18 | TGTGCCAGCTCACCACCAGCGGGAGCCACCGGGGAGCTGTTTTTT | CASSPPAGATGELFF
TRBJ2-5 | - | TRBD1 | TRBV28 | TGTGCCAGCAGTTTCCCAAGGGACAGAGAGTACTTC | CASSFPRDREYF
TRBJ1-2 | - | - | TRBV3-1/TRBV3-2 | TGTGCCAGCAGCCCGTACCTCCAGGACTATGGCTACACCTTC | CASSPYLQDYGYTF
TRBJ2-4 | - | - | TRBV25-1 | TGTGCCAGCAGTGGATCGGGAGCCAAAAACATTCAGTACTTC | CASSGSGAKNIQYF
TRBJ1-5 | - | TRBD1 | TRBV6-2/TRBV6-3 | TGTGCCAGCAGTCCCGGGTTCGGAGTACCGGGACAGGGAGTCGGTGGGGCCCAGCATTTT | CASSPGFGVPGQGVGGAQHF
TRBJ1-1 | - | - | TRBV14 | TGTGCCAGCAGCCTAAGTCCGGGTAACACTGAAGCTTTCTTT | CASSLSPGNTEAFF